This TCR beta chain stems from a study of T cell responses to AZD1222 COVID-19 vaccine. Assay used: immunoSEQ multiplex PCR; TCRdb lists only in-frame clones, some missing. The table includes some 170,000 clones, about 89% detected once. The CDR3 totals 11 residues. Germline V gene data show CDR1 as SGHTA and CDR2 as FQGNSA. The germline V and J ends were trimmed by 5 bases and 3 bases, with 5 bases remaining between them. Points on this clone: What it binds is unknown. The sample contains more than one DNA sequence encoding this CDR3.

General study results and limits: Researchers took repertoire samples only after the peak T cell response had come. Reportedly, nearly half the spike-specific TCRs target unmutated variant regions. Just a handful of people given AZD1222 tested seropositive at baseline.

The origin of this receptor is an adult in good health. The sample here was peripheral blood, taken on day 0 of AZD1222 vaccination. The J gene is TRBJ2-7, the V gene TRBV7-2; D unclear. This CDR3 is CASSLNYEQYF. DNA of the CDR3: TGTGCCAGCAGCCTGAACTACGAGCAGTACTTC.